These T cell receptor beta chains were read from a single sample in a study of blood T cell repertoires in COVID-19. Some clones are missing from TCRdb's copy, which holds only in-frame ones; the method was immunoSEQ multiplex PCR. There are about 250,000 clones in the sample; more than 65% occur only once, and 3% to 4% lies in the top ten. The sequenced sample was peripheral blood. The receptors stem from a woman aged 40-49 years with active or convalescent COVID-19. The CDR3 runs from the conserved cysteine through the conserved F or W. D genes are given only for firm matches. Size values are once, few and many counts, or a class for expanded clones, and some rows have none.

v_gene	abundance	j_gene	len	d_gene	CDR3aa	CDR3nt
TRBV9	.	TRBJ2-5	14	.	CASSARVRGETQYF	TGTGCCAGCAGCGCTCGGGTCAGAGGGGAGACCCAGTACTTC
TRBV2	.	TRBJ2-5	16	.	CASSEVTAANGETQYF	TGTGCCAGCAGTGAAGTCACAGCGGCAAACGGGGAGACCCAGTACTTC
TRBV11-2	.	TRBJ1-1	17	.	CASSYQGLNPMNTEAFF	TGTGCCAGCAGCTACCAGGGTCTCAACCCCATGAACACTGAAGCTTTCTTT
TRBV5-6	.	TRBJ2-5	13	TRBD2	CASSLTSGETQYF	TGTGCCAGCAGCCTCACTAGCGGGGAGACCCAGTACTTC
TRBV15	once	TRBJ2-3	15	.	CATSSLGWGADTQYF	TGTGCCACCAGCAGCCTAGGGTGGGGGGCAGATACGCAGTATTTT
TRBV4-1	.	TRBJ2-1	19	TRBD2	CASSHMGLAGERSYNEQFF	TGCGCCAGCAGCCACATGGGACTAGCGGGGGAGAGGTCCTACAATGAGCAGTTCTTC
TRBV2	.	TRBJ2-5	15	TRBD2	CASSEGGLAVETQYF	TGTGCCAGCAGTGAAGGAGGACTAGCGGTAGAGACCCAGTACTTC
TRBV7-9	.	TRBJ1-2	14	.	CASSLSSSNYGYTF	TGTGCCAGCAGCTTATCGTCCTCTAACTATGGCTACACCTTC
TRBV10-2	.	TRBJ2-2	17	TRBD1	CASSEPRDRANTGELFF	TGCGCCAGCAGTGAGCCGAGGGACAGGGCGAACACCGGGGAGCTGTTTTTT
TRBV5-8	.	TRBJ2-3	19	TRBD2	CASSLGLAGGALRTDTQYF	TGTGCCAGCAGCTTGGGACTAGCGGGGGGGGCCTTACGCACAGATACGCAGTATTTT
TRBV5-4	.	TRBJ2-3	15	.	CASSPPGLSTDTQYF	TGTGCCAGCAGCCCCCCGGGACTGAGCACAGATACGCAGTATTTT
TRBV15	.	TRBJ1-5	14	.	CATSRDQVNQPQHF	TGTGCCACCAGCAGAGATCAGGTCAATCAGCCCCAGCATTTT
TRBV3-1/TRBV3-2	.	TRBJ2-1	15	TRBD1	CASSQGPTGNNEQFF	TGTGCCAGCAGCCAAGGTCCGACAGGGAACAATGAGCAGTTCTTC
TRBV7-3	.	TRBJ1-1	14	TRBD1	CASSPGQGRNEAFF	TGTGCCAGCAGCCCCGGACAGGGACGAAATGAAGCTTTCTTT
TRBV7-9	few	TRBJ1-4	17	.	CASSFDRLETTNEKLFF	TGTGCCAGCAGCTTCGACAGGTTGGAGACAACTAATGAAAAACTGTTTTTT
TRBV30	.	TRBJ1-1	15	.	CACADRGARNTEAFF	TGTGCCTGCGCCGACCGGGGGGCGCGAAACACTGAAGCTTTCTTT
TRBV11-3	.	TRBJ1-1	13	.	CASSLDRRGEAFF	TGTGCCAGCAGCTTAGATCGGAGGGGTGAAGCTTTCTTT
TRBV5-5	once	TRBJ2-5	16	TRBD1	CASSLIRQGLDRTQYF	TGTGCCAGCAGCTTAATTAGACAGGGGCTGGATCGGACCCAGTACTTC
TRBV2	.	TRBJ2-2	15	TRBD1	CASSLGQVYTGELFF	TGTGCCAGTTCGCTCGGACAGGTCTACACCGGGGAGCTGTTTTTT
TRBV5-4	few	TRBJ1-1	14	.	CASSLEKLATEAFF	TGTGCCAGCAGCTTGGAGAAGTTGGCCACTGAAGCTTTCTTT
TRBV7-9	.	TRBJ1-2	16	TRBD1	CASSSPGGSGNYGYTF	TGTGCCAGCAGCTCCCCAGGGGGCTCCGGTAACTATGGCTACACCTTC
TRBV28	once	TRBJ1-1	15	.	CASSSRTSVGTEAFF	TGTGCCAGCAGTTCCCGGACATCAGTGGGCACTGAAGCTTTCTTT
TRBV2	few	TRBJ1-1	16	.	CASSEARQERNTEAFF	TGTGCCAGCAGTGAAGCCAGACAGGAGAGGAACACTGAAGCTTTCTTT
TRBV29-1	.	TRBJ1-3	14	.	CSVEERQAGNTIYF	TGCAGCGTTGAAGAACGTCAGGCTGGAAACACCATATATTTT
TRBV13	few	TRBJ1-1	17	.	CASSLDTGIGVNTEAFF	TGTGCCAGCAGCTTGGATACAGGGATTGGGGTGAACACTGAAGCTTTCTTT
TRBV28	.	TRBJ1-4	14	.	CASSGAPGNEKLFF	TGTGCCAGCAGTGGGGCACCAGGGAATGAAAAACTGTTTTTT
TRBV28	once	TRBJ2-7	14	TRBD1	CASSSVQGSYEQYF	TGTGCCAGCAGTTCGGTACAGGGGTCCTACGAGCAGTACTTC
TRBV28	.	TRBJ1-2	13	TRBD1	CASRDRPVYGYTF	TGTGCCAGCAGGGACAGGCCCGTCTATGGCTACACCTTC
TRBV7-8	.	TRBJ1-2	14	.	CASSKTQGSDGYTF	TGTGCCAGCAGCAAGACACAGGGATCGGATGGCTACACCTTC
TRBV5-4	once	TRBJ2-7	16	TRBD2	CASSLAGAGVSYEQYF	TGTGCCAGCAGCTTGGCCGGAGCGGGGGTTTCCTACGAGCAGTACTTC
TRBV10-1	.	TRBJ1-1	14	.	CASSDSPMNTEAFF	TGCGCCAGCAGTGACAGTCCCATGAACACTGAAGCTTTCTTT
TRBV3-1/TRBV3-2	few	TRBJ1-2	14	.	CASSQDGQDYGYTF	TGTGCCAGCAGCCAAGACGGTCAGGACTATGGCTACACCTTC
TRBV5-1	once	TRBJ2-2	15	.	CASSLDRVGTGELFF	TGCGCCAGCAGCTTGGACAGGGTTGGCACCGGGGAGCTGTTTTTT
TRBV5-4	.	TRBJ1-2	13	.	CASSVQENYGYTF	TGTGCCAGCAGCGTACAGGAGAACTATGGCTACACCTTC
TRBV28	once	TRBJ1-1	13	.	CASSPLRNTEAFF	TGTGCCAGCAGTCCCCTTCGGAACACTGAAGCTTTCTTT
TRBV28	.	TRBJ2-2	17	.	CASSLSGARRVAGELFF	TGTGCCAGCAGTTTGTCGGGAGCCCGGAGGGTGGCCGGGGAGCTGTTTTTT
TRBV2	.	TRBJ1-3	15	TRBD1	CASNPTGVPGNTIYF	TGTGCCAGCAACCCGACAGGGGTCCCTGGAAACACCATATATTTT
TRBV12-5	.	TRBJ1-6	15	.	CASGFTLRGNSPLHF	TGTGCTAGTGGTTTTACATTAAGGGGCAATTCACCCCTCCACTTT
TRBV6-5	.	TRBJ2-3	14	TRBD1	CASRDRGFTDTQYF	TGTGCCAGCAGGGACAGGGGATTCACAGATACGCAGTATTTT
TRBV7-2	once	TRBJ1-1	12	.	CASSLQGIGAFF	TGTGCCAGCAGCTTACAGGGCATTGGGGCTTTCTTT
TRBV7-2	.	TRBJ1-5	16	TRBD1	CASSLRGTGGNQPQHF	TGTGCCAGCAGCTTAAGGGGGACAGGGGGGAATCAGCCCCAGCATTTT
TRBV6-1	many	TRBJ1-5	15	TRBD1	CASSEPDRVPQPQHF	TGTGCCAGCAGTGAACCGGACAGGGTACCTCAGCCCCAGCATTTT
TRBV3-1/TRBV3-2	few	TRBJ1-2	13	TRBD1	CASRGQGAYGYTF	TGTGCCAGCAGGGGACAGGGAGCATATGGCTACACCTTC
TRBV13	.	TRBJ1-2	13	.	CASSFRVDYGYTF	TGTGCCAGCAGCTTCAGGGTGGACTATGGCTACACCTTC
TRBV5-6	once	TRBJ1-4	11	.	CASSKSRELFF	TGTGCCAGCAGCAAAAGCAGGGAACTGTTTTTT
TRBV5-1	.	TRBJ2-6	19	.	CASSLASPGRTSGANVLTF	TGCGCCAGCAGCTTGGCTTCTCCAGGGAGGACTTCTGGGGCCAACGTCCTGACTTTC